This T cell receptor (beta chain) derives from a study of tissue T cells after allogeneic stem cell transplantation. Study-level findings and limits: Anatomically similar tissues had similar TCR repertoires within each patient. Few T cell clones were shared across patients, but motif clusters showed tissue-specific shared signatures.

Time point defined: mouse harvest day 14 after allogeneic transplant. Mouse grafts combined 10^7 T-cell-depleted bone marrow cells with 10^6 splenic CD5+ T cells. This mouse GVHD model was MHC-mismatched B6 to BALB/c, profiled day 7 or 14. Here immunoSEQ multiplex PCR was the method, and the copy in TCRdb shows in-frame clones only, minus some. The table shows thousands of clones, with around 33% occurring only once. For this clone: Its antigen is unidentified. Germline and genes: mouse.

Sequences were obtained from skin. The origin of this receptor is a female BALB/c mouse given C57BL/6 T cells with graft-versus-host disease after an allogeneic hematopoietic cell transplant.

The CDR3 sequence: CASRGQGTGNTLYF. CDR3 DNA (partial): TGTGCCAGCCGGGGACAGGGGACTGGAAATACGCTCTAT. The chain couples TRBV26 to TRBJ1-3; 10 nucleotides agree with TRBD1. The read gets to within 1 residue of the CDR3 end, and the germline J gene fills in the rest. This CDR3 has 14 amino acids. J lost 2 bases, V lost 8 bases, and 3 bases had no gene match. Germline-derived CDR1 and CDR2 are KGHPV and FQNQEV (reference sequence).